This T cell receptor (beta chain) derives from a study of T cells in localized non-small cell lung cancer. V gave up 5 bases and J gave up 6 bases; unmatched junction bases: 9. The CDR3 has 15 residues. Germline values: CDR1 SGHAT, CDR2 FQNNGV. Broader study findings: Adjacent lung exhibited a median of 57 among the 100 most abundant tumor clones. Longer overall survival was seen with higher T cell density measured in blood.

Here immunoSEQ multiplex PCR was the method, and the copy in TCRdb shows in-frame clones only, minus some. The sample consists of around 23,000 clones, 70% to 90% of them appearing once. This clone showed up just once. What it recognizes is unknown. This chain uses TRBV11-2 with TRBJ2-1; 8 bases are a match to TRBD2. This sequence originates from an older male donor with stage II lung adenocarcinoma. The specimen comprised peripheral blood mononuclear cells, sampled before any cancer treatment. The CDR3 sequence is CASSLAGGTVNEQFF. The CDR3 DNA reads as TGTGCCAGCAGCCTAGCGGGTGGGACCGTCAATGAGCAGTTCTTC.